This TCR beta chain was observed in a study of cytomegalovirus exposure and HLA in healthy donors. The CDR3 extends over 12 amino acids. CDR1 and CDR2 (germline): MNHNS, SASEGT. V shed 6 bases and J shed 4 bases, with 7 bases lying between them. The study ran its PCR with 60 Vbeta and 13 Jbeta primers. TCRdb's copy holds only in-frame clones and misses some; the assay was immunoSEQ multiplex PCR. The sample lists about 150,000 clones, 72% occurring once. The specimen was PBMCs. The receptor's source is a man aged 35-49 years in good health and CMV-seronegative. The rearrangement joins TRBV6-1 to TRBJ1-3; D call uncertain. The CDR3 coding sequence is TGTGCCAGCAGAAGAGAGGGAAACACCATATATTTT. The encoded protein is CASRREGNTIYF.